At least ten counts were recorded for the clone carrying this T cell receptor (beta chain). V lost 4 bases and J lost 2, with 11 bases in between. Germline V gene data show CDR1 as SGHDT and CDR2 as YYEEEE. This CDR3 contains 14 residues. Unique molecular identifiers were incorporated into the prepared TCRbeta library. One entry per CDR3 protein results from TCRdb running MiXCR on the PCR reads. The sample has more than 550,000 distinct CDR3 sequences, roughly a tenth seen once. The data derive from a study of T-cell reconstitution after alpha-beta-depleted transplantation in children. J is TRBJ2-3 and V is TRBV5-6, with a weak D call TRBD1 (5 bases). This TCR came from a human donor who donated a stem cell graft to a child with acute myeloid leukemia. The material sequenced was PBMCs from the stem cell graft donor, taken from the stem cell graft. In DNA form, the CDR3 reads TGTGCCAGCAGCCTAGGGGCCCCCACAGATACGCAGTATTTT. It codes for CASSLGAPTDTQYF.